Below, 2 T cell receptor beta chains from the same sample are listed, as sequenced in a study of T cells in Graves' hyperthyroidism and ophthalmopathy. TCR beta CDR3 regions were amplified from RNA transcripts. A set of HTBI primers served as the primers for a first-round RT-PCR of the TCR CDR3. One entry per CDR3 protein results from TCRdb running MiXCR on the multiplex PCR reads. The sample records under 300,000 distinct CDR3 sequences, 14% to 15% being singletons. Specimen: blood. The receptor set was obtained from a woman aged 40 to 50 with Graves' hyperthyroidism that later progressed to Graves' ophthalmopathy.

This clonotype was counted ten times or more. This chain links TRBV28 with TRBJ2-1; no clear D. CDR3 size: 18 residues. Trimming took 4 bases from V and 1 from J, leaving 20 bases between them. Germline V CDR1 and CDR2: MDHEN, SYDVKM. CDR3 residues: CASSSNPKTPRSYNEQFF. Here the CDR3 DNA reads TGTGCCAGCAGTTCAAATCCTAAGACACCGAGGTCCTACAATGAGCAGTTCTTC. Filled out from reference TRBV28 and TRBJ2-1, the complete variable domain reads DVKVTQSSRYLVKRTGEKVFLECVQDMDHENMFWYRQDPGLGLRLIYFSYDVKMKEKGDIPEGYSVSREKKERFSLILESASTNQTSMYLCASSSNPKTPRSYNEQFFGPGTRLTVL.

The sample holds many counts of this clonotype. The rearrangement uses TRBV28 and TRBJ1-5, with D possibly TRBD1 on 6 matching bases. Trimming stripped 5 bases from V and 5 bases from J, with 13 bases between. From germline, CDR1 is MDHEN and CDR2 SYDVKM. The CDR3 extends over 14 amino acids. The CDR3: CASSRGQMYQPQHF. The DNA for the CDR3 is TGTGCCAGCAGTAGGGGACAAATGTATCAGCCCCAGCATTTT.